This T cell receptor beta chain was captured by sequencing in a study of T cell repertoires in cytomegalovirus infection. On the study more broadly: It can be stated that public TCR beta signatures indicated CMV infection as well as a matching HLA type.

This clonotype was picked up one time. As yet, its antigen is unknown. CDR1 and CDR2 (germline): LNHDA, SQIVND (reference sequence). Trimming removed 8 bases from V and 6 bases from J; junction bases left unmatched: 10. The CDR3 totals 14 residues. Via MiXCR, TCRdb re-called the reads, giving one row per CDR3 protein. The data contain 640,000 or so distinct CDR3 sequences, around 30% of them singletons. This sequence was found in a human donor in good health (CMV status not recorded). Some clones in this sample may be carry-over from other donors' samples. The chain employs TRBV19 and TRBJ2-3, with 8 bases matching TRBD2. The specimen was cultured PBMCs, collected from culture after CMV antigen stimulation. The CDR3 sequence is CASALAEGYDTQYF. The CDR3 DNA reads TGTGCCAGTGCACTAGCGGAGGGGTATGATACGCAGTATTTT. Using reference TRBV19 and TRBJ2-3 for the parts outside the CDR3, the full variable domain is DGGITQSPKYLFRKEGQNVTLSCEQNLNHDAMYWYRQDPGQGLRLIYYSQIVNDFQKGDIAEGYSVSREKKESFPLTVTSAQKNPTAFYLCASALAEGYDTQYFGPGTRLTVL.